This TCR beta chain was documented in a study of vaccination effects on CD4 cells after COVID-19. Study-wide findings and caveats: Both infection-induced and vaccine-induced clones contracted markedly at late post-vaccination timepoints.

As regards this clone: As yet, its antigen is unknown.

ViraFEST used viral peptide pools to expand antigen-specific CD4+ T cells before sequencing. Isolating CD4+ T cells followed roughly ten days of culture. The vaccine given was either BNT162b2 or mRNA-1273, in two doses. On day 3 and again on day 7, half the medium was replaced with IL-2 medium. Profiling relied on immunoSEQ multiplex PCR, and the TCRdb table lists in-frame clones only, not all of them. The sample consists of approximately 16,000 clones, approximately 68% of them appearing once. This CDR3 contains 14 residues. V gave up 0 bases and J gave up 1 base, with 4 bases separating them. Germline V CDR1 and CDR2: SGHDT, YYEEEE.

The chain has TRBV5-6 and TRBJ2-2; D not certain. The TCR comes from a human donor who received a COVID-19 vaccine. The starting material was CD4+ T cells from PBMCs cultured with HCoV-NL63 spike peptides, obtained after COVID-19 vaccination. CDR3 sequence reads: CASSLAGNTGELFF. Here the CDR3 DNA reads TGTGCCAGCAGCTTGGCAGGGAACACCGGGGAGCTGTTTTTT. Drawing the rest from reference TRBV5-6 and TRBJ2-2, the complete variable domain is DAGVTQSPTHLIKTRGQQVTLRCSPKSGHDTVSWYQQALGQGPQFIFQYYEEEERQRGNFPDRFSGHQFPNYSSELNVNALLLGDSALYLCASSLAGNTGELFFGEGSRLTVL.